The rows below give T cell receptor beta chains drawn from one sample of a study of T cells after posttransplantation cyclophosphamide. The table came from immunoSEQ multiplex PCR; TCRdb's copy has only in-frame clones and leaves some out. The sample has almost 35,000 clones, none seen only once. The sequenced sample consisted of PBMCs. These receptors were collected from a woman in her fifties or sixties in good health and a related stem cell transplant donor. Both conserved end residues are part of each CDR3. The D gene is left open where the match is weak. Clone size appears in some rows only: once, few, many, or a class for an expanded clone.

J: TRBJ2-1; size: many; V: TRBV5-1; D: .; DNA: TGCGCCAGCAGCTTTACCGACAGGTCCTACAATGAGCAGTTCTTC; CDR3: CASSFTDRSYNEQFF
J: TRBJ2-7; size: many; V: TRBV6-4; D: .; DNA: TGTGCCAGATTACAGGGAAGGAACGAGCAGTACTTC; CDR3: CARLQGRNEQYF
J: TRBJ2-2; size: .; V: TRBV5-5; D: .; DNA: TGTGCCAGCAGCTTTGTTGCGGAGAACACCGGGGAGCTGTTTTTT; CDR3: CASSFVAENTGELFF
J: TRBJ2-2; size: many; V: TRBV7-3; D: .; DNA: TGTGCCAGCAGCGCGCCTAGCTATGGGACCGGGGAGCTGTTTTTT; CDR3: CASSAPSYGTGELFF
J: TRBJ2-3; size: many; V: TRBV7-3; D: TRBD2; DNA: TGTGCCAGCAGCCCGTCGACTAGCGGCCGCGGAGATACGCAGTATTTT; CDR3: CASSPSTSGRGDTQYF
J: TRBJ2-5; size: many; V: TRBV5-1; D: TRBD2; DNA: TGCGCCAGCAGCTTGTCTAGCGGAGGGGACTGGGAGACCCAGTACTTC; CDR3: CASSLSSGGDWETQYF
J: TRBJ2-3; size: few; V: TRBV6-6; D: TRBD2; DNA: TGTGCCAGCAGTTACGGTCTAGCGCGGGGGGCAGATACGCAGTATTTT; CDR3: CASSYGLARGADTQYF
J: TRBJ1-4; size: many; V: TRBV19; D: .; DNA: TGTGCCAGTAGTGACCGGGGGGGGGCCGCAACTAATGAAAAACTGTTTTTT; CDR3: CASSDRGGAATNEKLFF
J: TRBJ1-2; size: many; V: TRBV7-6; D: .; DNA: TGTGCCAGCAGCTTAGAACCCCGGACAGTAAATGGCTACACCTTC; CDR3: CASSLEPRTVNGYTF
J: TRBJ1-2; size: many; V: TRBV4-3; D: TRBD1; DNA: TGCGCCAGCAGCCTGGACAGGGGATACTATGGCTACACCTTC; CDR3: CASSLDRGYYGYTF
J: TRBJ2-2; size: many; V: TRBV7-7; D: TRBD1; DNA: TGTGCCAGCAGCTGGGACAGGGGAGCCGGGGAGCTGTTTTTT; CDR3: CASSWDRGAGELFF
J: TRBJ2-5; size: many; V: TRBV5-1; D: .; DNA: TGCGCCAGCAGCTCGACTAGGTCTCTATTCCAAGAGACCCAGTACTTC; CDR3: CASSSTRSLFQETQYF
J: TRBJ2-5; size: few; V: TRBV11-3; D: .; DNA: TGTGCCAGCAGCCCGGGACATATCTCAGAGACCCAGTACTTC; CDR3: CASSPGHISETQYF
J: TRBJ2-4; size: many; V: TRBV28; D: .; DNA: TGTGCCAGCAGTCCCGTGGGACTCCTCACGGGCATTCAGTACTTC; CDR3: CASSPVGLLTGIQYF